Listed below are T cell receptor beta chains from one sample, sequenced in a study of cytomegalovirus exposure and HLA in healthy donors. Assay used: immunoSEQ multiplex PCR; TCRdb lists only in-frame clones, some missing. The sample lists about 140,000 clones; approximately 80% were seen once. The sequenced sample was PBMCs. Source of these receptors: a man aged 25-45 years in good health and CMV-seropositive. Each CDR3 is given with its conserved first and last residue. The order of the fields is CDR3 protein, CDR3 DNA, D gene, V gene, J gene, clone size. A D gene is named only where the DNA matches it firmly. The size of a clone is reported for some rows only, either as once, few or many, or as a class for expanded clones.

CDR3: CASSLVGEAYEQYF; DNA: TGTGCCAGCAGCTTAGTGGGGGAGGCCTACGAGCAGTACTTC; D: NA; V: TRBV7-9; J: TRBJ2-7; size: NA
CDR3: CASSLRGLNEQFF; DNA: TGTGCCAGCAGCTTAAGGGGGTTGAATGAGCAGTTCTTC; D: NA; V: TRBV11-1; J: TRBJ2-1; size: NA
CDR3: CASSPPSEGTQYF; DNA: TGTGCCAGCAGCCCACCTTCGGAGGGTACGCAGTATTTT; D: NA; V: TRBV5-4; J: TRBJ2-3; size: few
CDR3: CASSRRGAAQETQYF; DNA: TGTGCCAGCAGTAGACGGGGAGCAGCCCAAGAGACCCAGTACTTC; D: NA; V: TRBV6-5; J: TRBJ2-5; size: NA
CDR3: CASSVGLAGGDEQYF; DNA: TGTGCCAGCAGCGTGGGACTAGCGGGAGGGGACGAGCAGTACTTC; D: TRBD2; V: TRBV7-2; J: TRBJ2-7; size: NA
CDR3: CASSPWTGTNTGELFF; DNA: TGTGCCAGCAGCCCCTGGACAGGGACGAACACCGGGGAGCTGTTTTTT; D: TRBD1; V: TRBV14; J: TRBJ2-2; size: NA
CDR3: CASSEGTGWDQPQHF; DNA: TGTGCCAGCAGTGAAGGGACAGGGTGGGATCAGCCCCAGCATTTT; D: TRBD1; V: TRBV2; J: TRBJ1-5; size: NA
CDR3: CASRDGGLGTEAFF; DNA: TGTGCCAGCAGGGACGGGGGGCTAGGGACTGAAGCTTTCTTT; D: NA; V: TRBV28; J: TRBJ1-1; size: few
CDR3: CASSLGQTVYGYTF; DNA: TGTGCCAGCAGCTTGGGACAGACCGTCTATGGCTACACCTTC; D: NA; V: TRBV5-4; J: TRBJ1-2; size: NA
CDR3: CASSPLQGNEQFF; DNA: TGTGCCAGCAGCCCACTCCAGGGAAATGAGCAGTTCTTC; D: NA; V: TRBV13; J: TRBJ2-1; size: NA
CDR3: CASSLSKGGSTDTQYF; DNA: TGTGCCAGCAGTTTATCGAAAGGCGGGAGCACAGATACGCAGTATTTT; D: NA; V: TRBV27; J: TRBJ2-3; size: NA
CDR3: CASSFTPTLSSYGYTF; DNA: TGCGCCAGCAGCTTCACCCCGACCCTTAGCTCGTATGGCTACACCTTC; D: NA; V: TRBV5-1; J: TRBJ1-2; size: NA
CDR3: CASSYIRTSGEQYF; DNA: TGTGCCAGCAGTTACATTAGGACTAGCGGCGAGCAGTACTTC; D: TRBD2; V: TRBV6-5; J: TRBJ2-7; size: NA
CDR3: CASSLTGVSYGYTF; DNA: TGTGCCAGCAGCTTGACAGGGGTCAGCTATGGCTACACCTTC; D: TRBD1; V: TRBV5-8; J: TRBJ1-2; size: NA
CDR3: CASSLTDRDTEAFF; DNA: TGCGCCAGCAGCCTCACCGACAGGGACACTGAAGCTTTCTTT; D: TRBD1; V: TRBV5-1; J: TRBJ1-1; size: few
CDR3: CSVEQGATGELFF; DNA: TGCAGCGTTGAACAGGGGGCCACCGGGGAGCTGTTTTTT; D: TRBD1; V: TRBV29-1; J: TRBJ2-2; size: NA
CDR3: CASSQGLAGGGNEQFF; DNA: TGTGCCAGCAGCCAAGGGCTAGCGGGCGGGGGCAATGAGCAGTTCTTC; D: TRBD2; V: TRBV14; J: TRBJ2-1; size: NA
CDR3: CATGSGQGTNSYEQYF; DNA: TGCGCCACCGGCTCGGGACAGGGGACAAACTCCTACGAGCAGTACTTC; D: TRBD1; V: TRBV10-2; J: TRBJ2-7; size: NA
CDR3: CASSPLQSSYTF; DNA: TGTGCCAGCTCACCACTTCAGTCGAGCTACACCTTC; D: NA; V: TRBV18; J: TRBJ1-2; size: NA
CDR3: CASSREYTSTDTQYF; DNA: TGTGCCAGCAGCCGAGAGTACACGAGCACAGATACGCAGTATTTT; D: NA; V: TRBV14; J: TRBJ2-3; size: NA
CDR3: CASSLALPGRTNSPLHF; DNA: TGCGCCAGCAGCTTGGCACTACCGGGACGGACTAATTCCCCCCTCCACTTT; D: NA; V: TRBV5-1; J: TRBJ1-6; size: NA
CDR3: CASSLSGTGGATQYF; DNA: TGTGCCAGCAGCTTATCCGGGACAGGGGGAGCGACCCAGTACTTC; D: TRBD1; V: TRBV7-3; J: TRBJ2-5; size: NA
CDR3: CASSLGSGGAGFTDTQYF; DNA: TGCGCCAGCAGCTTGGGTAGCGGGGGGGCCGGTTTCACAGATACGCAGTATTTT; D: TRBD2; V: TRBV5-1; J: TRBJ2-3; size: NA
CDR3: CASSSMGGSNQPQHF; DNA: TGTGCCAGCAGCTCGATGGGGGGGAGCAATCAGCCCCAGCATTTT; D: NA; V: TRBV6-5; J: TRBJ1-5; size: NA
CDR3: CASSQYTDTQYF; DNA: TGCGCCAGCAGCCAATACACAGATACGCAGTATTTT; D: NA; V: TRBV4-1; J: TRBJ2-3; size: NA
CDR3: CASSFGTATNQPQHF; DNA: TGTGCCAGCAGTTTCGGGACAGCCACAAATCAGCCCCAGCATTTT; D: TRBD1; V: TRBV11-2; J: TRBJ1-5; size: NA
CDR3: CASTLFGEREETQYF; DNA: TGTGCCAGCACCCTATTTGGGGAGCGAGAGGAGACCCAGTACTTC; D: NA; V: TRBV7-9; J: TRBJ2-5; size: NA
CDR3: CASPGGNSPLHF; DNA: TGTGCCAGCCCAGGGGGAAATTCACCCCTCCACTTT; D: TRBD1; V: TRBV6-6; J: TRBJ1-6; size: few
CDR3: CASSGWGLAADEQYF; DNA: TGCGCCAGCAGCGGCTGGGGACTAGCGGCGGACGAGCAGTACTTC; D: TRBD2; V: TRBV10-2; J: TRBJ2-7; size: NA
CDR3: CASSYGANNEQFF; DNA: TGTGCCAGCAGTTACGGGGCCAACAATGAGCAGTTCTTC; D: NA; V: TRBV6-5; J: TRBJ2-1; size: NA
CDR3: CASRWTSGTEQYF; DNA: TGTGCCAGCAGGTGGACTAGCGGGACCGAGCAGTACTTC; D: TRBD2; V: TRBV2; J: TRBJ2-7; size: NA
CDR3: CASSLGEAGQGYNEQFF; DNA: TGTGCCAGCAGCTTAGGGGAAGCGGGACAGGGATACAATGAGCAGTTCTTC; D: TRBD1; V: TRBV7-3; J: TRBJ2-1; size: NA
CDR3: CASRTGAGLETQYF; DNA: TGTGCCAGCAGAACAGGGGCGGGTCTAGAGACCCAGTACTTC; D: TRBD1; V: TRBV11-2; J: TRBJ2-5; size: NA
CDR3: CASSEGQGHYGYTF; DNA: TGTGCCAGCAGTGAGGGACAGGGGCACTATGGCTACACCTTC; D: TRBD1; V: TRBV6-1; J: TRBJ1-2; size: NA
CDR3: CASSEGHQAFF; DNA: TGTGCCAGCAGTGAAGGGCACCAAGCTTTCTTT; D: NA; V: TRBV6-1; J: TRBJ1-1; size: NA
CDR3: CTSSTGGPREQYF; DNA: TGTACCAGCTCTACAGGGGGTCCCCGAGAGCAGTACTTC; D: TRBD1; V: TRBV5-6; J: TRBJ2-7; size: NA
CDR3: CAISGTGSPSGYTF; DNA: TGTGCCATCAGTGGGACAGGGTCCCCAAGTGGCTACACCTTC; D: TRBD1; V: TRBV10-3; J: TRBJ1-2; size: NA
CDR3: CASSSRGKEETQYF; DNA: TGTGCCAGCAGCTCCAGGGGAAAAGAAGAGACCCAGTACTTC; D: NA; V: TRBV9; J: TRBJ2-5; size: NA
CDR3: CASSLLAGETEQYF; DNA: TGCGCCAGCAGCTTACTAGCGGGAGAAACCGAGCAGTACTTC; D: TRBD2; V: TRBV5-1; J: TRBJ2-7; size: NA
CDR3: CASSRGRGADTQYF; DNA: TGTGCCAGCAGTCGGGGGCGGGGGGCAGATACGCAGTATTTT; D: TRBD2; V: TRBV6-5; J: TRBJ2-3; size: NA
CDR3: CASSPPTVNEQYF; DNA: TGTGCCAGCTCACCCCCAACGGTCAACGAGCAGTACTTC; D: NA; V: TRBV18; J: TRBJ2-7; size: NA
CDR3: CASSYPRGNSPLHF; DNA: TGTGCCAGCAGTTACCCCAGGGGTAATTCACCCCTCCACTTT; D: NA; V: TRBV6-5; J: TRBJ1-6; size: NA
CDR3: CASSPPGYGTGELFF; DNA: TGTGCCAGCAGCCCCCCAGGGTATGGAACCGGGGAGCTGTTTTTT; D: NA; V: TRBV28; J: TRBJ2-2; size: NA
CDR3: CASSYLRGQGTDTQYF; DNA: TGTGCCAGCAGTTATTTGCGGGGACAGGGGACAGATACGCAGTATTTT; D: TRBD1; V: TRBV28; J: TRBJ2-3; size: NA
CDR3: CASSAQVGGYNSPLHF; DNA: TGTGCCAGCAGCGCCCAGGTGGGGGGCTATAATTCACCCCTCCACTTT; D: NA; V: TRBV7-3; J: TRBJ1-6; size: NA
CDR3: CASSLTGEGNQPQHF; DNA: TGTGCCAGCAGCTTAACTGGGGAGGGCAATCAGCCCCAGCATTTT; D: NA; V: TRBV7-9; J: TRBJ1-5; size: NA
CDR3: CASSGGTGFLSEQFF; DNA: TGCGCCAGCAGTGGCGGAACAGGGTTCCTTAGTGAGCAGTTCTTC; D: NA; V: TRBV5-1; J: TRBJ2-1; size: NA
CDR3: CASSSVGGSGANVLTF; DNA: TGTGCCAGCAGCTCCGTCGGCGGCTCTGGGGCCAACGTCCTGACTTTC; D: NA; V: TRBV7-9; J: TRBJ2-6; size: NA
CDR3: CASSAMDRTNQPQHF; DNA: TGTGCCAGCAGCGCCATGGACAGGACAAATCAGCCCCAGCATTTT; D: TRBD1; V: TRBV7-2; J: TRBJ1-5; size: NA
CDR3: CASSLMTSNQPQHF; DNA: TGTGCCAGCAGCTTAATGACAAGCAATCAGCCCCAGCATTTT; D: NA; V: TRBV7-2; J: TRBJ1-5; size: once
CDR3: CASSPGGAEAFF; DNA: TGTGCCAGCAGCCCGGGGGGGGCTGAAGCTTTCTTT; D: NA; V: TRBV5-6; J: TRBJ1-1; size: few
CDR3: CASSLQQGTGELFF; DNA: TGTGCCAGCAGCTTACAACAGGGAACCGGGGAGCTGTTTTTT; D: NA; V: TRBV6-1; J: TRBJ2-2; size: NA
CDR3: CASSRTAFSYNSPLHF; DNA: TGTGCCAGCAGTAGGACAGCCTTCTCCTATAATTCACCCCTCCACTTT; D: NA; V: TRBV28; J: TRBJ1-6; size: NA
CDR3: CASSSGQQNTEAFF; DNA: TGTGCCAGCAGTAGTGGACAGCAGAACACTGAAGCTTTCTTT; D: NA; V: TRBV28; J: TRBJ1-1; size: NA
CDR3: CASSHPGQGAGGYTF; DNA: TGTGCCAGCAGTCACCCGGGACAGGGTGCTGGAGGCTACACCTTC; D: TRBD1; V: TRBV28; J: TRBJ1-2; size: NA
CDR3: CASSLVRYQPQHF; DNA: TGTGCCAGCAGCTTAGTCAGATATCAGCCCCAGCATTTT; D: NA; V: TRBV7-4; J: TRBJ1-5; size: NA
CDR3: CASSRGYTGNEQFF; DNA: TGTGCCAGCAGTCGCGGATACACAGGGAATGAGCAGTTCTTC; D: NA; V: TRBV2; J: TRBJ2-1; size: NA